This T cell receptor beta chain was documented in a study of control samples from healthy donors and cancer patients. Produced via immunoSEQ multiplex PCR; TCRdb's table is partial and in-frame only. The data hold 130,000 or so clones, with 90% to 95% observed a single time. This sequence originates from a man aged 35 to 55 in good health. Sequenced sample: blood.

CDR3 in amino acids: CASGLVLQGAGQPQHF. For the CDR3, the DNA is TGTGCTAGTGGTTTGGTCCTTCAGGGGGCTGGACAGCCCCAGCATTTT. The chain couples TRBV12-5 to TRBJ1-5, with TRBD1 matching over 8 bases. The CDR3 is 16 amino acids. Looked up from germline, CDR1 is LGHNT and CDR2 is FRNRAP. Trimming took 0 bases from V and 7 from J; bases not matched to a gene: 8.